This T cell receptor (beta chain) was captured in a study of OX40 agonist ivuxolimab in advanced cancers. General notes on the study: Ivuxolimab was an agonistic, fully human IgG2 monoclonal antibody directed against OX40 (CD134), a costimulatory receptor. The paper covers the monotherapy dose-escalation part of the phase I ivuxolimab trial, which included N ≈ 52 patients. Of the roughly 53 patients in dose escalation, some 20 had hepatocellular carcinoma, some 15 had melanoma, 9 had renal cell carcinoma and 9 had head and neck cancer. Peripheral TCRbeta sequencing was intended to test whether TCR sequence diversity was altered and clonal T-cell expansion was caused by ivuxolimab. Prior anti-PD-1, anti-PD-L1 or anti-CTLA-4 therapy was permitted, and 30% to 45% of dose-escalation patients had received checkpoint inhibitors. Three dose-escalation patients achieved partial responses, one with hepatocellular carcinoma and two with cutaneous melanoma. Intravenous ivuxolimab was administered to patients every 2 weeks at six dose levels: 0.01, 0.1, 0.3, 1.5, 3 and 10 mg/kg. In the dose-escalation cohort, 65% to 90% of patients were male, and the mean age was approximately 60 years, with a range of roughly 20 to 79.

Genomic DNA was extracted from sorted cells for sequencing of the TCRbeta CDR3 region. TCRbeta CDR3 regions were sequenced using the immunoSEQ Assay. TCRdb's version of the immuneACCESS table is confined to in-frame rearrangements and falls short of the full clone set. An unresolved V gene accounts for under half of the shortfall where checked; the remainder is of unknown origin. The table for this sample lists 55,000 to 75,000 clones; roughly 87% of them were counted only once. Just over 2% of the sample belongs to the ten largest clones. Patients with a history of autoimmune disease or receiving systemic immunosuppression were excluded from the trial. Peripheral blood for TCR sequencing was collected from all dose cohorts at baseline, on cycle 4 day 1, and on cycle 7 day 1. The samples were drawn from a first-in-human, open-label, multicenter phase I dose-escalation trial of ivuxolimab. Adults with locally advanced or metastatic melanoma, renal cell carcinoma, hepatocellular carcinoma or head and neck squamous cell carcinoma were enrolled in the trial. CD4+ and CD8+ T cells were sorted separately from peripheral blood before TCR sequencing.

The CDR3 numbers 13 residues from cysteine through phenylalanine. Here the CDR3 DNA is all that survives: 39 bases in frame from base 1. V trim: 7 bases; J trim: 4 bases; unmatched bases: 4. For CDR1 and CDR2, the germline V gene (reference sequence) lists LNHDA and SQIVND. This clone was detected only a few times. Its specific antigen is unknown. There are no base qualities to consult, and no much larger clone falls within one base. The study at large found these results: Antigen specificity was not determined for the clonally expanded peripheral T cells. In partial responders in the 0.1-3.0 mg/kg groups, normalized peripheral clonal expansion was found to be among the lowest, especially among CD8+ T cells. On average, CD8+ T cells showed more expanded clones than CD4+ T cells after ivuxolimab. Clonal expansion of both CD4+ and CD8+ blood T cells was observed from baseline to week 6 at doses 0.1 to 3.0 mg/kg. Low levels of normalized T-cell clonal expansion were also shown by some nonresponding patients.

The chain joins TRBV19 to TRBJ1-1; 9 bases in the junction line up with TRBD1. The sequence was collected from an adult with an advanced solid tumor such as melanoma, head and neck, liver or kidney cancer. Sequencing was performed on CD4+ or CD8+ T cells sorted from blood, taken in a trial of the OX40 agonist ivuxolimab. The CDR3 here reads CASTSTGGTEAFF. The nucleotides read TGTGCCAGTACCTCGACAGGGGGCACTGAAGCTTTCTTT.